Listed below are T cell receptor beta chains from one sample, sequenced in a study of T cells in Graves' hyperthyroidism and ophthalmopathy. TCRdb itself ran the multiplex PCR reads through MiXCR, one entry per CDR3 protein. The sample holds about 380,000 distinct CDR3 sequences, about 18% seen once. The sample taken for sequencing was blood. Receptors were obtained from a man aged 18 to 29 with Graves' ophthalmopathy. Each CDR3 is given with its conserved first and last residue. The order of the fields is D gene, J gene, V gene, clone size, CDR3 protein, CDR3 DNA. A D gene is named only where the DNA matches it firmly. Not all rows give a size; the values are once, few, many and, for expanded clones, a class.

TRBD1 TRBJ2-5 TRBV7-8 many CASSGQGGRQTQYF TGTGCCAGCAGCGGACAGGGAGGTAGACAGACCCAGTACTTC
- TRBJ1-1 TRBV12-3/TRBV12-4 many CASSTLDKAFF TGTGCCAGCAGTACATTGGACAAAGCTTTCTTT
- TRBJ2-7 TRBV3-1 - CASSPVLRASSYEQYF TGTGCCAGCAGCCCCGTTTTGAGGGCGAGCTCCTACGAGCAGTACTTC
TRBD1 TRBJ1-4 TRBV4-1 - CASSQGHGPGGGEKLFF TGCGCCAGCAGCCAAGGTCATGGTCCAGGGGGAGGTGAAAAACTGTTTTTT
- TRBJ2-3 TRBV12-3/TRBV12-4 many CASTPASTDTQYF TGTGCCAGCACCCCGGCTAGCACAGATACGCAGTATTTT
TRBD1 TRBJ2-5 TRBV6-1 many CASISGQGPKGTQYF TGTGCCAGCATTTCAGGACAGGGGCCCAAGGGGACCCAGTACTTC
- TRBJ2-5 TRBV9 - CASSSVGLGETQYF TGTGCCAGCAGCTCCGTGGGGCTGGGTGAGACCCAGTACTTC
- TRBJ1-5 TRBV7-8 many CASSLAGDQPQHF TGTGCCAGCAGCTTAGCAGGGGATCAGCCCCAGCATTTT
- TRBJ2-3 TRBV13 many CASSLVFTDTQYF TGTGCCAGCAGCTTAGTGTTCACAGATACGCAGTATTTT
TRBD1 TRBJ2-1 TRBV7-9 - CAGSPPRTGFDEQFF TGTGCCGGCAGCCCCCCTCGGACAGGGTTCGATGAGCAGTTCTTC
- TRBJ2-3 TRBV24-1 - CATMPGVGTDTQYF TGTGCCACCATGCCGGGGGTCGGCACAGATACGCAGTATTTT
- TRBJ1-2 TRBV20-1 - CSAMRELLHGYTF TGCAGTGCTATGAGAGAGTTATTGCATGGCTACACCTTC